The next 25 T cell receptor beta chains were all read from a single sample in a study of cytomegalovirus exposure and HLA in healthy donors. The PCR ran on 60 Vbeta and 13 Jbeta primers. The protocol was immunoSEQ multiplex PCR, while the TCRdb copy is restricted to in-frame clones and leaves out a portion. The profile covers approximately 180,000 clones, with 81% appearing a single time and approximately 2% taken by the ten largest. The sequencing sample was made of PBMCs. Receptors originate from a man between 18 and 35 years old in good health and CMV-seronegative.

This clone was seen a single time. This rearrangement joins TRBV7-9 to TRBJ1-4; TRBD1 matches 7 bases. With 8 bases clipped from V and 6 bases from J, the junction kept 9 bases outside the gene matches. This CDR3 is 14 amino acids long. Germline values: CDR1 SEHNR, CDR2 FQNEAQ (reference sequence). The CDR3 is CASAPTGAYEKLFF. The DNA for the CDR3 is TGTGCCAGCGCCCCTACAGGGGCATATGAAAAACTGTTTTTT. The full variable domain, rest sourced from reference TRBV7-9 and TRBJ1-4, is DTGVSQNPRHKITKRGQNVTFRCDPISEHNRLYWYRQTLGQGPEFLTYFQNEAQLEKSRLLSDRFSAERPKGSFSTLEIQRTEQGDSAMYLCASAPTGAYEKLFFGSGTQLSVL.

The chain recombines TRBV11-2 with TRBJ1-5, with 7 bases aligning to TRBD1. Germline CDR1 SGHAT, CDR2 FQNNGV. This CDR3 region has 11 residues. J was trimmed by 13 bases and V by 4 bases; bases with no gene match: 4. CDR3 sequence (DNA): TGTGCCAGCAGCTCAGGGGGAGTTCAGCATTTT. As protein: CASSSGGVQHF. Complete variable domain (other parts from reference TRBV11-2 and TRBJ1-5): EAGVAQSPRYKIIEKRQSVAFWCNPISGHATLYWYQQILGQGPKLLIQFQNNGVVDDSQLPKDRFSAERLKGVDSTLKIQPAKLEDSAVYLCASSSGGVQHFGDGTRLSIL.

This clone was seen only a few times. V usage is TRBV11-2 and J usage is TRBJ2-1; D might be TRBD1 (6 bases). Trimming took off 5 bases at V and 1 base at J, with 12 bases between the two ends. The CDR3 has 15 amino acids. From germline, CDR1 is SGHAT and CDR2 FQNNGV. In DNA form, the CDR3 reads TGTGCCAGCAGCAACCTAGGACAGTCCTACAATGAGCAGTTCTTC. Protein product: CASSNLGQSYNEQFF. Together with reference TRBV11-2 and TRBJ2-1, the CDR3 gives the full variable domain: EAGVAQSPRYKIIEKRQSVAFWCNPISGHATLYWYQQILGQGPKLLIQFQNNGVVDDSQLPKDRFSAERLKGVDSTLKIQPAKLEDSAVYLCASSNLGQSYNEQFFGPGTRLTVL.

This clone occurred once. This rearrangement joins TRBV7-9 to TRBJ2-1, with D possibly TRBD1 on 6 matching bases. This CDR3 has 15 residues. Germline V gives CDR1 SEHNR, CDR2 FQNEAQ (reference sequence). Deletions cut 4 bases from V and 1 base from J, with 11 bases between. The CDR3 region is CASSSRQVSYNEQFF. CDR3 nucleotide sequence: TGTGCCAGCAGCTCCCGACAGGTATCCTACAATGAGCAGTTCTTC. The whole variable domain, remainder taken from reference TRBV7-9 and TRBJ2-1, is DTGVSQNPRHKITKRGQNVTFRCDPISEHNRLYWYRQTLGQGPEFLTYFQNEAQLEKSRLLSDRFSAERPKGSFSTLEIQRTEQGDSAMYLCASSSRQVSYNEQFFGPGTRLTVL.

In its sample, this clone was seen a few times. The CDR3: CAIKRARNRGDGDEQFF. CDR3 DNA sequence: TGTGCCATCAAAAGGGCCCGTAACAGGGGCGACGGCGATGAGCAGTTCTTC. The chain links TRBV2 to TRBJ2-1, with TRBD1 identical over 7 bases. Germline CDR1 is SNHLY and CDR2 is FYNNEI. V shed 10 bases, J shed 8 bases, and the junction held 23 bases outside the gene matches. This CDR3 spans 17 amino acids.

This chain uses TRBV4-1 with TRBJ1-1, with unresolved D. This CDR3 is built from 14 residues. CDR1 is MGHRA, CDR2 YSYEKL, per germline. Trimming cost V 5 bases and J 1 base, with 11 bases left between them. DNA for the CDR3: TGCGCCAGCAGCGCCCGGGAGACGAACACTGAAGCTTTCTTT. Amino acid sequence: CASSARETNTEAFF.

This chain connects TRBV7-9 to TRBJ1-2; D is unclear. This CDR3 spans 14 amino acids. Trimming removed 1 base at V and 2 bases at J, with 8 bases between. Germline assignment: CDR1 SEHNR and CDR2 FQNEAQ (reference sequence). CDR3 DNA: TGTGCCAGCAGCTTAGGACACCAGAACTATGGCTACACCTTC. This translates into CASSLGHQNYGYTF.

The gene calls are TRBV6-6 and TRBJ1-5; 8 bases map to TRBD1. This CDR3 region has 16 residues. V lost 9 bases and J lost 4; bases outside the gene matches: 14. The germline V gene encodes CDR1 MNHNY and CDR2 SVGAGI (reference sequence). CDR3 in DNA: TGTGCCAGTGGATGGGACAGGAGTTTTGGGAATCAGCCCCAGCATTTT. Its protein product is CASGWDRSFGNQPQHF.

The rearrangement uses TRBV12-5 and TRBJ2-5; 13 positions agree with TRBD2. CDR3 length equals 16 residues. V lost 1 base to trimming and J lost 4 bases; unmatched junction nucleotides: 3. Germline loops: CDR1 LGHNT, CDR2 FRNRAP. Here the CDR3 DNA reads TGTGCTAGTGGTTTGGGGACTAGCGGGAGTGGAGAGACCCAGTACTTC. Residues: CASGLGTSGSGETQYF.

This clone has a handful of counts. The genes are TRBV19 and TRBJ1-5, with unresolved D. This CDR3 contains 15 residues. The germline gives CDR1 LNHDA, CDR2 SQIVND (reference sequence). Trimming stripped 8 bases from V and 0 bases from J, with 14 bases between. CDR3 residues: CASRPGMYSNQPQHF. DNA for the CDR3: TGTGCCAGTCGCCCGGGAATGTATAGCAATCAGCCCCAGCATTTT.

The chain uses TRBV5-1 and TRBJ1-5, with TRBD1 as a possible D gene (6 bases). Looked up from germline, CDR1 is SGHRS and CDR2 is YFSETQ. Between the trimmed V and J ends, which lost 5 bases and 4 bases, there was a span of 13 bases. This CDR3 spans 14 amino acids. Here the CDR3 DNA reads TGCGCCAGCAGTATGGACAGTCTAAATCAGCCCCAGCATTTT. Its protein is CASSMDSLNQPQHF.

The genes are TRBV28 and TRBJ2-7, with a weak D call TRBD2 (5 bases). This CDR3 is built from 15 residues. V lost 2 bases to trimming and J lost 2 bases, with 13 bases between them. Looked up from germline, CDR1 is MDHEN and CDR2 is SYDVKM. CDR3 sequence (DNA): TGTGCCAGCAGTTTACTAGCCGCATATACCTACGAGCAGTACTTC. Translation gives CASSLLAAYTYEQYF. Full variable domain (outside the CDR3, taken from reference TRBV28 and TRBJ2-7): DVKVTQSSRYLVKRTGEKVFLECVQDMDHENMFWYRQDPGLGLRLIYFSYDVKMKEKGDIPEGYSVSREKKERFSLILESASTNQTSMYLCASSLLAAYTYEQYFGPGTRLTVT.

The chain joins TRBV18 to TRBJ2-7; D unresolved. Deletions cut 2 bases from V and 2 bases from J, with 13 bases between. The CDR3 is 15 residues long. Germline lookup yields CDR1 KGHSH and CDR2 LQKENI. The CDR3 loop is CASSPAKLLTYEQYF. The CDR3 bases are TGTGCCAGCTCACCAGCCAAACTCCTCACCTACGAGCAGTACTTC.

CDR3 sequence (DNA): TGTGCCAGCAGCCCAGGGGCCCATGGCTACACCTTC. This codes for CASSPGAHGYTF. V gene TRBV7-2 combines with J gene TRBJ1-2, with a weak D call TRBD1 (6 bases). The CDR3 runs 12 residues. V was cut by 5 bases and J by 6 bases, with 10 bases left in between. CDR1 and CDR2 (germline): SGHTA, FQGNSA.

This sequence joins TRBV18 and TRBJ2-5; TRBD1 is a possible D gene (6 bases). The CDR3 is 14 residues long. Germline CDR1 and CDR2: KGHSH and LQKENI. V was clipped by 6 bases and J by 1 base, with 12 bases between them. As DNA, the CDR3 is TGTGCCAGCTCGCCAGGGACAAGCCAAGAGACCCAGTACTTC. It is translated as CASSPGTSQETQYF.

The chain recombines TRBV7-9 with TRBJ2-1, with 16 bases lining up with TRBD2. V lost 5 bases and J lost 5; bases outside the gene matches: 3. The length of the CDR3 is 16 residues. The germline gives CDR1 SEHNR, CDR2 FQNEAQ (reference sequence). The CDR3 region has the DNA TGTGCCAGCAGCCCAGGGACTAGCGGGAGGGACAATGAGCAGTTCTTC. It translates to CASSPGTSGRDNEQFF. The full variable domain, completed using reference TRBV7-9 and TRBJ2-1, is DTGVSQNPRHKITKRGQNVTFRCDPISEHNRLYWYRQTLGQGPEFLTYFQNEAQLEKSRLLSDRFSAERPKGSFSTLEIQRTEQGDSAMYLCASSPGTSGRDNEQFFGPGTRLTVL.

The chain couples TRBV15 to TRBJ1-5; maybe TRBD1 (6 bases). The V gene's germline CDR1 is LNHNV and CDR2 YYDKDF (reference sequence). Trimming removed 0 bases from V and 0 bases from J, with 12 bases in between. The CDR3 has 17 residues. CDR3 sequence: CATSREYRDYSNQPQHF. The CDR3 nucleotides read TGTGCCACCAGCAGAGAATACAGGGACTATAGCAATCAGCCCCAGCATTTT.

This clone was seen once. The rearrangement uses TRBV11-2 and TRBJ2-3, with TRBD2 as a possible D gene (6 bases). CDR1 SGHAT and CDR2 FQNNGV come from the germline V gene. V shed 3 bases and J shed 2 bases, with 9 bases lying between them. This CDR3 has 14 residues. This CDR3 is CASSFERATDTQYF. CDR3 nucleotide sequence: TGTGCCAGCAGCTTTGAGCGGGCCACAGATACGCAGTATTTT.

The V call is TRBV19, the J call TRBJ2-5; 7 nucleotides agree with TRBD1. The V gene's germline CDR1 is LNHDA and CDR2 SQIVND (reference sequence). V gave up 5 bases and J gave up 7 bases; unmatched junction bases: 10. The CDR3 has 14 amino acids. The CDR3 DNA reads TGTGCCAGTAGTCGGGCCCAGGGGGACGGGACCCAGTACTTC. As protein: CASSRAQGDGTQYF.

This clone was counted a few times. The genes are TRBV7-9 and TRBJ2-1, with TRBD2 matching over 7 bases. Trimming cost V 2 bases and J 5 bases; bases outside gene matches: 9. Germline CDR1 and CDR2: SEHNR and FQNEAQ (reference sequence). The length of the CDR3 is 16 residues. CDR3 nucleotides: TGTGCCAGCAGCTTATTTAGAGCTAGCGGTAACAATGAGCAGTTCTTC. Protein sequence: CASSLFRASGNNEQFF.

This chain uses TRBV11-2 with TRBJ2-3, with 11 bases aligning to TRBD2. This CDR3 contains 16 residues. Germline V gene data show CDR1 as SGHAT and CDR2 as FQNNGV. V lost 4 bases and J lost 2; bases outside the gene matches: 5. CDR3 DNA: TGTGCCAGCAGCTACGGACTAGCGGGCCACACAGATACGCAGTATTTT. This sequence encodes CASSYGLAGHTDTQYF. Using reference TRBV11-2 and TRBJ2-3 for the parts outside the CDR3, the full variable domain is EAGVAQSPRYKIIEKRQSVAFWCNPISGHATLYWYQQILGQGPKLLIQFQNNGVVDDSQLPKDRFSAERLKGVDSTLKIQPAKLEDSAVYLCASSYGLAGHTDTQYFGPGTRLTVL.

This chain links TRBV5-1 with TRBJ1-1; the match to TRBD1 covers 9 bases. Trimming removed 5 bases from V and 5 bases from J; junction bases left unmatched: 7. Germline-derived CDR1 and CDR2 are SGHRS and YFSETQ. This CDR3 is 14 amino acids long. The CDR3 loop is CASRSTGGRTEAFF. The DNA of the CDR3 is TGCGCCAGCAGGTCGACAGGGGGGAGGACTGAAGCTTTCTTT.

V usage is TRBV11-3 and J usage is TRBJ2-3; D is unresolved. CDR1 is SGHNT, CDR2 YENEEA, per germline. V was trimmed by 2 bases and J by 1 base, leaving 16 bases between them. The CDR3 has 17 amino acids. The CDR3 here is CASSLNSLPYRTDTQYF. The CDR3 bases are TGTGCCAGCAGCTTAAACAGCCTGCCTTATCGCACAGATACGCAGTATTTT.

The chain couples TRBV5-1 to TRBJ2-3; TRBD1 is a possible D gene (6 bases). The CDR3 extends over 18 amino acids. In germline, CDR1 is SGHRS, CDR2 YFSETQ. V gave up 3 bases and J gave up 0 bases, with 20 bases separating them. CDR3 region: CASSSGRGSVTSTDTQYF. The CDR3 region has the DNA TGCGCCAGCAGCTCAGGCAGGGGAAGCGTAACTAGCACAGATACGCAGTATTTT. The full variable domain, its missing parts supplied by reference TRBV5-1 and TRBJ2-3, is KAGVTQTPRYLIKTRGQQVTLSCSPISGHRSVSWYQQTPGQGLQFLFEYFSETQRNKGNFPGRFSGRQFSNSRSEMNVSTLELGDSALYLCASSSGRGSVTSTDTQYFGPGTRLTVL.

The chain links TRBV19 to TRBJ2-7, with 10 bases aligning to TRBD2. Losses at the gene ends were 6 bases for V and 7 bases for J; bases not matched to a gene: 6. This CDR3 is built from 13 residues. Germline V gives CDR1 LNHDA, CDR2 SQIVND (reference sequence). CDR3 protein: CASRSGRAREQYF. CDR3 bases: TGTGCCAGTAGAAGCGGGAGGGCCAGGGAGCAGTACTTC.